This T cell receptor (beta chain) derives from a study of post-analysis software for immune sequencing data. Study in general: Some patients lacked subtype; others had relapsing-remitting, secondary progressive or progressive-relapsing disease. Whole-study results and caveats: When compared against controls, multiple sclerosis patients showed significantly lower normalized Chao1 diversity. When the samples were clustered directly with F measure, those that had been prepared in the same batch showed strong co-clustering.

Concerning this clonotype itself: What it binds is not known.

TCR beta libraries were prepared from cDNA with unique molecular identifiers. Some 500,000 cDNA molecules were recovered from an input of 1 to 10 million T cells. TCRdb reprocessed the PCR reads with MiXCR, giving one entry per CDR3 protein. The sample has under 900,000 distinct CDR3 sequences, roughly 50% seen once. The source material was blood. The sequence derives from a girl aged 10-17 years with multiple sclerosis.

CDR3 in amino acids: CASSYYGRRGLYEQYF. The CDR3 coding sequence is TGTGCCAGCAGTTACTACGGCCGGAGGGGACTATACGAGCAGTACTTC. The V gene is TRBV6-6, the J gene TRBJ2-7; 7 nucleotides line up with TRBD2. This CDR3 is built from 16 residues. Per the germline V gene, CDR1 is MNHNY and CDR2 is SVGAGI (reference sequence). Losses at the gene ends were 1 base for V and 4 bases for J; bases not matched to a gene: 10.